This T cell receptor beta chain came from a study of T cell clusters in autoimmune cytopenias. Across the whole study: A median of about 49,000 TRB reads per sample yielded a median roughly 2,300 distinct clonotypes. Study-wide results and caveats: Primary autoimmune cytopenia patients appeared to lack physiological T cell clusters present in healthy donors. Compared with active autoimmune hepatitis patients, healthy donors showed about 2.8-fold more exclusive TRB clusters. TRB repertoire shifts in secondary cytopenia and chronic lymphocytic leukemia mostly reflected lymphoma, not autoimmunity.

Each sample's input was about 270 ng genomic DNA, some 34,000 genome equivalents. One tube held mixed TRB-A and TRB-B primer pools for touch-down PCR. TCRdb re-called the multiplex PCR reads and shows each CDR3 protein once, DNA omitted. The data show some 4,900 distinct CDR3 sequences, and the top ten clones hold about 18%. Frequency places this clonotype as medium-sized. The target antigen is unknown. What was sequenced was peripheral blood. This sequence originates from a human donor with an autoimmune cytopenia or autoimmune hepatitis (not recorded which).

The CDR3 is CASRFRGGEQYF. This sequence joins TRBV6-5 and TRBJ2-7; TCRdb's D call of TRBD1 is untestable without DNA. The germline V gene has CDR1 MNHEY and CDR2 SVGAGI. The length of the CDR3 is 12 residues.